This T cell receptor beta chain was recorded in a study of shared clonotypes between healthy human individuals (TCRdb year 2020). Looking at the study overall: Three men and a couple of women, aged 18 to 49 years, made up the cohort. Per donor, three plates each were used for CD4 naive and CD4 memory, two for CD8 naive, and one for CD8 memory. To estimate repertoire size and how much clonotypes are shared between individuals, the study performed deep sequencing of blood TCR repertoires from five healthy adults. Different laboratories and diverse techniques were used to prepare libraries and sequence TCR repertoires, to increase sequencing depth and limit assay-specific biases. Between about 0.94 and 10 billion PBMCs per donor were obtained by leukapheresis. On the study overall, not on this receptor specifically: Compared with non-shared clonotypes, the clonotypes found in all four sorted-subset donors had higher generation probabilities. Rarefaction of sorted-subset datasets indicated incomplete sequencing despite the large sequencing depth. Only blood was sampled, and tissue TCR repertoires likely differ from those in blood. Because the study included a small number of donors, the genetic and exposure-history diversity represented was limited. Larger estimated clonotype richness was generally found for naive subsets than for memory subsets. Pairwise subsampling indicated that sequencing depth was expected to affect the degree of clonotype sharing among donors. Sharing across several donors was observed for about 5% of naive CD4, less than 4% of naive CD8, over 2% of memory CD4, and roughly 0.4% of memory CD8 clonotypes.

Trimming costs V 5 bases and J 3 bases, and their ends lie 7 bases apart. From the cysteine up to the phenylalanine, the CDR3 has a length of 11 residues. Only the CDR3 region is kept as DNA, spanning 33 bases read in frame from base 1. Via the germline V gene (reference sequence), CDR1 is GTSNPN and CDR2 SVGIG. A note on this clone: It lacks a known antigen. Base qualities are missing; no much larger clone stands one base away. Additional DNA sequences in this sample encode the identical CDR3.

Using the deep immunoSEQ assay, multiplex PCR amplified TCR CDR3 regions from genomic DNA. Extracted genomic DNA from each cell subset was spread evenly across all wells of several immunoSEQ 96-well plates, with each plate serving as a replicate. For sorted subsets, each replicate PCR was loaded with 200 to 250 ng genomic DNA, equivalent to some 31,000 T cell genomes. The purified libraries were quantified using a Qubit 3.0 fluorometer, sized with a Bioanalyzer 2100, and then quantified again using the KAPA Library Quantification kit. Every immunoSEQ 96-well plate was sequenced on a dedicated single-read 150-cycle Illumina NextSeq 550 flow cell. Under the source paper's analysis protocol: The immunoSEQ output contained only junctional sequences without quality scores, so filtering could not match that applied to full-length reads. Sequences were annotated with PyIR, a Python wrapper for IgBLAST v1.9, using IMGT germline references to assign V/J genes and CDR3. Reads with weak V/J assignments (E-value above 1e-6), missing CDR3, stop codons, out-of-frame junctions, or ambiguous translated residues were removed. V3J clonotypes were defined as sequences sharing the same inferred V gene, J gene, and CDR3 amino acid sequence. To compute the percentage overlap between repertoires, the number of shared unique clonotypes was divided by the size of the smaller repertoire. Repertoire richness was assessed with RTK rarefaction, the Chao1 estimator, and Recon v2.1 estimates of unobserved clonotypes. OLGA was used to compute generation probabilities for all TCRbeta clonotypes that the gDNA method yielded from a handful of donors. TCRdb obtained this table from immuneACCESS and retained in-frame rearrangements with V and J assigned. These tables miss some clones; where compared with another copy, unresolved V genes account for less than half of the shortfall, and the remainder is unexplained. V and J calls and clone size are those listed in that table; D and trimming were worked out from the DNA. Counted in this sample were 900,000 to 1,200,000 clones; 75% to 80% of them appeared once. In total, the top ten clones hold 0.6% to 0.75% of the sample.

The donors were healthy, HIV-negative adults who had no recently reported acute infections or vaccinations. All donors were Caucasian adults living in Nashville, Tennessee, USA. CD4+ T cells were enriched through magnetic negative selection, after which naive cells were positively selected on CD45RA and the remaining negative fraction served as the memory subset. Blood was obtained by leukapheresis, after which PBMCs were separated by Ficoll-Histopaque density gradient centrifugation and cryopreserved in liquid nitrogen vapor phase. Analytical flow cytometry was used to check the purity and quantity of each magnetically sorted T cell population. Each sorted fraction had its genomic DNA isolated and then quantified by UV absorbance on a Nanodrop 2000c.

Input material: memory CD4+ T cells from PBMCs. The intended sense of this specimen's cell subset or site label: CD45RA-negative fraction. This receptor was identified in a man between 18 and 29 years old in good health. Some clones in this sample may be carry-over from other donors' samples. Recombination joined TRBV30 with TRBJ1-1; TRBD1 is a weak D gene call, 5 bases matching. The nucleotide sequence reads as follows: TGTGCCTGGGGGGGTGACACTGAAGCTTTCTTT. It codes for CAWGGDTEAFF.